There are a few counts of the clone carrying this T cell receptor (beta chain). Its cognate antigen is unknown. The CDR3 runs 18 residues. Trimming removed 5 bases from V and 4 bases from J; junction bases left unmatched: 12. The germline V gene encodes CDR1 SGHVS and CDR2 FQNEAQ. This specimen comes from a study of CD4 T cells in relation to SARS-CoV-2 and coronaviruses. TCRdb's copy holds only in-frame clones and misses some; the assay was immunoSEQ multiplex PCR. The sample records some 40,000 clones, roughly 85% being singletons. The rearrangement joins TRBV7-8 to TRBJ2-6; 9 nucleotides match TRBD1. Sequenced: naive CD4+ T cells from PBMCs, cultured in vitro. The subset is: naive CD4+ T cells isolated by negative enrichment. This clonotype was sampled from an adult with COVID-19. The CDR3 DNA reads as TGTGCCAGCAGCCCCACCGGGACAGGGTGGTCCGGGGCCAACGTCCTGACTTTC. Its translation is CASSPTGTGWSGANVLTF.